One sample yielded the 21 T cell receptor beta chains listed below, sequenced in a study of shared clonotypes between healthy human individuals. The method was immunoSEQ multiplex PCR; TCRdb's version includes in-frame clones alone and lacks a portion of them. The sample holds 1.6 million or so clones; approximately 98.5% are singletons and the top ten take about 0.4%. The specimen was naive CD4+ T cells sorted from blood. Noted subset: CD45RA+ positively selected. The source of these receptors is a man aged 25 to 45 in good health.

J is TRBJ2-1 and V is TRBV10-3; D not resolved. Germline V gives CDR1 ENHRY, CDR2 SYGVKD. CDR3 size: 13 residues. Trimming shortened V by 2 bases and J by 8 bases, and 10 bases separated the two germline ends. CDR3 protein: CAISETLIDEQFF. CDR3 sequence (DNA): TGTGCCATCAGTGAGACTCTGATCGATGAGCAGTTCTTC.

The chain employs TRBV23-1 and TRBJ2-1; tentative D call: TRBD1 (5 bases). TRBV23-1 falls under the ORF class, with uncertain function. The CDR3 totals 14 residues. V lost 4 bases, J lost 8 bases, and 15 bases lay in between. Written as DNA, the CDR3 is TGCGCCAGCAGTCCAGCAGGGTGTTTATATGAGCAGTTCTTC. Residues: CASSPAGCLYEQFF.

This CDR3 is CASSFGDALGNEQFF. In nucleotides, the CDR3 is TGTGCCAGCAGTTTTGGGGACGCCCTAGGGAATGAGCAGTTCTTC. The genes are TRBV27 and TRBJ2-1; either TRBD1 or TRBD2 may supply D (5 bases each). The CDR3 loop spans 15 amino acids. V lost 3 bases to trimming and J lost 7 bases, with 16 bases between them. In germline, CDR1 is MNHEY, CDR2 SMNVEV (reference sequence).

The chain uses TRBV27 and TRBJ2-1; 9 bases are shared with TRBD2. The CDR3 extends over 13 amino acids. With V trimmed by 6 bases and J by 9 bases, 6 bases remained unmatched. Germline lookup yields CDR1 MNHEY and CDR2 SMNVEV (reference sequence). CDR3 sequence reads: CASRISGSTEQFF. The CDR3 bases are TGTGCCAGCAGGATTAGCGGGAGTACTGAGCAGTTCTTC.

The J gene is TRBJ2-7, the V gene TRBV6-5; D ambiguous. Germline lookup yields CDR1 MNHEY and CDR2 SVGAGI. Trimming stripped 2 bases from V and 3 bases from J, with 8 bases between. This CDR3 comprises 13 residues. The CDR3: CASSYMGNYEQYF. CDR3 coding DNA: TGTGCCAGCAGTTACATGGGGAACTACGAGCAGTACTTC.

The chain is built from TRBV5-1 and TRBJ2-4, with 10 bases fitting TRBD1. Germline assignment: CDR1 SGHRS and CDR2 YFSETQ. V lost 3 bases to trimming and J lost 7 bases; unmatched junction nucleotides: 10. The CDR3 has 16 residues. CDR3 sequence reads: CASSSMVGGQGNIQYF. CDR3 nucleotide sequence: TGCGCCAGCAGCTCCATGGTCGGGGGACAGGGGAACATTCAGTACTTC.

This chain uses TRBV7-3 with TRBJ2-1; 9 bases map to TRBD2. V shed 4 bases, J shed 4 bases, and the junction held 8 bases outside the gene matches. The CDR3 length is 16 residues. Germline lookup yields CDR1 SGHTA and CDR2 FQGTGA. This chain's CDR3 is CASSYRGTSSYNEQFF. In DNA form, the CDR3 reads TGTGCCAGCAGCTACCGCGGGACTAGCAGTTACAATGAGCAGTTCTTC.

V gene TRBV10-2 combines with J gene TRBJ2-7; 8 nucleotides align to TRBD2. The junction had 13 bases not matched to a gene; V was cut back by 6 bases and J by 6 bases. The CDR3 loop spans 15 amino acids. Per germline, CDR1 WSHSY and CDR2 SAAADI. Written as DNA, the CDR3 is TGCGCCAGCAGGAGCGGGAGTATTACTTGGAGCGAGCAGTACTTC. Protein product: CASRSGSITWSEQYF.

The rearrangement joins TRBV27 to TRBJ2-1; D gene unclear. V was trimmed by 3 bases and J by 3 bases, leaving 15 bases between them. This CDR3 has 16 residues. The germline V gene has CDR1 MNHEY and CDR2 SMNVEV (reference sequence). The CDR3 protein is CASSLKAGAVYNEQFF. The CDR3, as DNA: TGTGCCAGCAGTTTGAAGGCAGGAGCTGTCTACAATGAGCAGTTCTTC.

The gene calls are TRBV27 and TRBJ2-1; 9 nucleotides align to TRBD1. This CDR3 contains 15 residues. CDR1 MNHEY and CDR2 SMNVEV come from the germline V gene (reference sequence). Trimming at V came to 5 bases and at J to 4 bases, leaving 6 bases not matched to a gene. The CDR3 coding sequence is TGTGCCAGCAGTCCGGGACAGGGAGTATACAATGAGCAGTTCTTC. Protein product: CASSPGQGVYNEQFF.

This clone has just one count. The J gene is TRBJ1-1, the V gene TRBV5-1; 7 nucleotides match TRBD1. The junction had 11 bases not matched to a gene; V was cut back by 5 bases and J by 10 bases. The length of the CDR3 is 13 residues. Germline CDR1 is SGHRS and CDR2 is YFSETQ. CDR3 in DNA: TGCGCCAGCAGACCCGACAGGGATGGGGGAGCTTTCTTT. Its protein is CASRPDRDGGAFF.

As to this clone: Other DNA sequences of this sample code for an identical CDR3. The chain joins TRBV5-1 to TRBJ2-1; 8 bases are shared with TRBD1. This CDR3 contains 13 residues. After removal of 2 bases from V and 8 bases from J, the junction contained 3 bases not matched to a gene. From germline, CDR1 is SGHRS and CDR2 YFSETQ. CDR3 in amino acids: CASSFQGADEQFF. CDR3 nucleotide sequence: TGCGCCAGCAGCTTCCAGGGGGCGGATGAGCAGTTCTTC.

The rearrangement joins TRBV9 to TRBJ1-1; D is unresolved. The ends were cut back, 1 base at V and 3 bases at J, with 7 bases in the middle. The CDR3 extends over 13 amino acids. CDR1 is SGDLS and CDR2 is YYNGEE in the germline V gene. Here the CDR3 reads CASSVLGDTEAFF. In DNA, the CDR3 is TGTGCCAGCAGCGTACTCGGCGACACTGAAGCTTTCTTT.

The chain joins TRBV7-9 to TRBJ1-1; a weak D match, TRBD1 (5 bases). The CDR3 spans 15 residues. V lost 5 bases, J lost 3 bases, and 16 bases lay in between. Germline V gene data show CDR1 as SEHNR and CDR2 as FQNEAQ (reference sequence). In nucleotides, the CDR3 is TGTGCCAGCAGCACAGCTCTGGGGCGGCACACTGAAGCTTTCTTT. Residues: CASSTALGRHTEAFF.

The J gene is TRBJ2-7, the V gene TRBV6-5; D may be TRBD1 (7 bases). Trimming removed 5 bases from V and 6 bases from J, with 14 bases in between. This CDR3 region has 13 residues. Germline CDR1 is MNHEY and CDR2 is SVGAGI. CDR3 nucleotides: TGTGCCAGCAGTCACCGGGGGACAGCCGAGCAGTACTTC. Residues: CASSHRGTAEQYF.

The chain couples TRBV9 to TRBJ1-1; 8 positions agree with TRBD1. In germline, CDR1 is SGDLS, CDR2 YYNGEE. CDR3 length: 15 residues. V trimming: 4 bases; J trimming: 8 bases; junction bases outside the gene matches: 13. CDR3: CASSSLPGQAGEAFF. In DNA, the CDR3 is TGTGCCAGCAGCTCTCTCCCGGGACAGGCCGGGGAAGCTTTCTTT.

The chain joins TRBV30 to TRBJ2-3, with TRBD2 identical over 7 bases. This CDR3 spans 16 amino acids. V lost 5 bases to trimming and J lost 2 bases; unmatched junction nucleotides: 13. The germline V gene has CDR1 GTSNPN and CDR2 SVGIG (reference sequence). The CDR3 region is CAWAGDEFGATDTQYF. CDR3 DNA: TGTGCCTGGGCGGGGGATGAATTTGGTGCCACAGATACGCAGTATTTT. Using reference TRBV30 and TRBJ2-3 for the parts outside the CDR3, the full variable domain is SQTIHQWPATLVQPVGSPLSLECTVEGTSNPNLYWYRQAAGRGLQLLFYSVGIGQISSEVPQNLSASRPQDRQFILSSKKLLLSDSGFYLCAWAGDEFGATDTQYFGPGTRLTVL.

The V gene is TRBV6-5, the J gene TRBJ1-2, with TRBD1 as a possible D gene (5 bases). The V end lost 6 bases, the J end lost 2 bases, and 10 bases lay between the germline ends. The germline gives CDR1 MNHEY, CDR2 SVGAGI. This CDR3 region has 13 residues. For the CDR3, the DNA is TGTGCCAGCAGGCGACAGCGCAACTATGGCTACACCTTC. Its protein product is CASRRQRNYGYTF.

The chain joins TRBV29-1 to TRBJ2-3; 9 nucleotides line up with TRBD2. This CDR3 region has 16 residues. Germline V gives CDR1 SQVTM, CDR2 ANQGSEA. V shed 8 bases and J 1 base; nucleotides not matched to a gene: 13. As DNA, the CDR3 is TGCAGCCTAGAGGTAGCGGGAGTAGGGGGCACAGATACGCAGTATTTT. Encoded protein: CSLEVAGVGGTDTQYF.

The J gene is TRBJ2-2, the V gene TRBV5-1; a possible D gene is TRBD1 (5 bases). CDR1 SGHRS and CDR2 YFSETQ come from the germline V gene. Trimming shortened V by 4 bases and J by 0 bases, and 16 bases separated the two germline ends. CDR3 length equals 17 residues. CDR3 amino acids: CASSESPTGSNTGELFF. The CDR3 DNA follows: TGCGCCAGCAGCGAATCCCCCACAGGATCGAACACCGGGGAGCTGTTTTTT.

The CDR3 DNA reads TGTGCCAGTGCCGGGACAGGGCTTGAAAAACTGTTTTTT. It specifies CASAGTGLEKLFF. The chain carries TRBV25-1 and TRBJ1-4, with TRBD1 identical over 9 bases. J was trimmed by 7 bases and V by 9 bases; bases with no gene match: 6. The CDR3 sequence is 13 residues long. Germline-derived CDR1 and CDR2 are MGHDK and SYGVNS. Combining the CDR3 with reference TRBV25-1 and TRBJ1-4 gives the whole variable domain EADIYQTPRYLVIGTGKKITLECSQTMGHDKMYWYQQDPGMELHLIHYSYGVNSTEKGDLSSESTVSRIRTEHFPLTLESARPSHTSQYLCASAGTGLEKLFFGSGTQLSVL.